Listed below are T cell receptor beta chains from one sample, sequenced in a study of T-cell reconstitution after alpha-beta-depleted transplantation in children. One entry per CDR3 protein, called by TCRdb with MiXCR from the PCR reads. The top ten hold roughly 7% of the sample, which has about 300,000 distinct CDR3 sequences, 10% seen once. The specimen comprised PBMCs, sampled before TCRalphabeta/CD19-depleted stem cell transplant. The receptor source for this set is a boy less than two years old with acute myeloid leukemia, due to receive a stem cell transplant. Both conserved end residues are part of each CDR3. D genes are given only for firm matches. Only part of the rows carry a size: once, few, many, or a class if the clone is expanded.

d_call: NA; v_call: TRBV3-1; j_call: TRBJ2-1; cdr3_length: 16; clone_size: many; cdr3_aa: CASSQASGRGYNEQFF; cdr3_nt: TGTGCCAGCAGCCAAGCGAGCGGCCGAGGGTACAATGAGCAGTTCTTC
d_call: NA; v_call: TRBV6-5; j_call: TRBJ2-2; cdr3_length: 16; clone_size: few; cdr3_aa: CASRPWGVNRTGELFF; cdr3_nt: TGTGCCAGCAGACCGTGGGGGGTCAACAGAACCGGGGAGCTGTTTTTT
d_call: NA; v_call: TRBV28; j_call: TRBJ1-5; cdr3_length: 13; clone_size: many; cdr3_aa: CASSIPSNQPQHF; cdr3_nt: TGTGCCAGCTCTATACCTAGCAATCAGCCCCAGCATTTT
d_call: TRBD1; v_call: TRBV5-5; j_call: TRBJ1-5; cdr3_length: 16; clone_size: few; cdr3_aa: CASSLYQTGVDQPQHF; cdr3_nt: TGTGCCAGCAGCCTGTACCAGACAGGGGTCGATCAGCCCCAGCATTTT
d_call: NA; v_call: TRBV7-6; j_call: TRBJ2-1; cdr3_length: 12; clone_size: many; cdr3_aa: CASSQPVDEQFF; cdr3_nt: TGTGCCAGCAGCCAGCCCGTGGATGAGCAGTTCTTC
d_call: NA; v_call: TRBV6-2/TRBV6-3; j_call: TRBJ2-2; cdr3_length: 11; clone_size: many; cdr3_aa: CASSETGELFF; cdr3_nt: TGTGCCAGCAGTGAGACCGGGGAGCTGTTTTTT
d_call: TRBD2; v_call: TRBV20-1; j_call: TRBJ2-1; cdr3_length: 19; clone_size: NA; cdr3_aa: CSAREVGLAGGGYNNEQFF; cdr3_nt: TGCAGTGCTAGAGAAGTCGGACTAGCGGGAGGAGGATATAACAATGAGCAGTTCTTC
d_call: NA; v_call: TRBV6-2/TRBV6-3; j_call: TRBJ1-1; cdr3_length: 13; clone_size: many; cdr3_aa: CASRYTVNTEAFF; cdr3_nt: TGTGCCAGCAGATATACAGTGAACACTGAAGCTTTCTTT
d_call: TRBD1; v_call: TRBV12-3/TRBV12-4; j_call: TRBJ2-2; cdr3_length: 13; clone_size: many; cdr3_aa: CASRQGATGELFF; cdr3_nt: TGTGCCAGCAGACAGGGGGCTACCGGGGAGCTGTTTTTT
d_call: TRBD1; v_call: TRBV7-9; j_call: TRBJ1-5; cdr3_length: 14; clone_size: many; cdr3_aa: CASSSDRANQPQHF; cdr3_nt: TGTGCCAGCAGCTCGGACAGGGCCAATCAGCCCCAGCATTTT
d_call: TRBD2; v_call: TRBV7-9; j_call: TRBJ2-3; cdr3_length: 16; clone_size: many; cdr3_aa: CASSLTISGGTDTQYF; cdr3_nt: TGTGCCAGCAGCTTAACGATTAGCGGGGGAACAGATACGCAGTATTTT
d_call: TRBD1; v_call: TRBV28; j_call: TRBJ1-3; cdr3_length: 16; clone_size: many; cdr3_aa: CASSLLDRAPGNTIYF; cdr3_nt: TGTGCCAGCAGTTTACTGGACAGGGCCCCTGGAAACACCATATATTTT
d_call: TRBD2; v_call: TRBV11-2; j_call: TRBJ2-7; cdr3_length: 14; clone_size: many; cdr3_aa: CASSRLAGRYEQYF; cdr3_nt: TGTGCCAGCAGCCGACTAGCGGGCCGCTACGAGCAGTACTTC
d_call: NA; v_call: TRBV19; j_call: TRBJ2-1; cdr3_length: 14; clone_size: many; cdr3_aa: CASSMGSLYNEQFF; cdr3_nt: TGTGCCAGTAGTATGGGTTCCTTGTACAATGAGCAGTTCTTC
d_call: NA; v_call: TRBV10-2; j_call: TRBJ2-7; cdr3_length: 17; clone_size: many; cdr3_aa: CATAYSSTRSLSYEQYF; cdr3_nt: TGCGCCACCGCGTACTCTTCGACACGCTCCCTCTCCTACGAGCAGTACTTC
d_call: TRBD1; v_call: TRBV10-3; j_call: TRBJ2-5; cdr3_length: 13; clone_size: many; cdr3_aa: CAIAQGDGETQYF; cdr3_nt: TGTGCCATCGCACAGGGGGATGGGGAGACCCAGTACTTC
d_call: TRBD2; v_call: TRBV11-2; j_call: TRBJ2-7; cdr3_length: 17; clone_size: NA; cdr3_aa: CASSRTSGGVSSYEQYF; cdr3_nt: TGTGCCAGCAGCCGGACTAGCGGGGGGGTAAGCTCCTACGAGCAGTACTTC
d_call: NA; v_call: TRBV28; j_call: TRBJ1-1; cdr3_length: 15; clone_size: many; cdr3_aa: CASSPRYGMNTEAFF; cdr3_nt: TGTGCCAGCAGTCCTCGGTATGGTATGAACACTGAAGCTTTCTTT
d_call: NA; v_call: TRBV7-2; j_call: TRBJ2-7; cdr3_length: 15; clone_size: many; cdr3_aa: CASSSRAGWVGEQYF; cdr3_nt: TGTGCCAGCAGCTCCCGGGCCGGGTGGGTTGGCGAGCAGTACTTC
d_call: NA; v_call: TRBV13; j_call: TRBJ2-5; cdr3_length: 16; clone_size: many; cdr3_aa: CASSSRDTLPAVAQYF; cdr3_nt: TGTGCCAGCAGCTCCCGGGACACTCTCCCCGCGGTGGCCCAGTACTTC
d_call: TRBD2; v_call: TRBV4-3; j_call: TRBJ2-3; cdr3_length: 16; clone_size: many; cdr3_aa: CASSQDIAGPTDTQYF; cdr3_nt: TGCGCCAGCAGCCAAGACATAGCGGGACCCACAGATACGCAGTATTTT
d_call: NA; v_call: TRBV5-1; j_call: TRBJ2-2; cdr3_length: 16; clone_size: many; cdr3_aa: CASSLKLASNTGELFF; cdr3_nt: TGCGCCAGCAGCTTGAAGCTAGCGAGCAACACCGGGGAGCTGTTTTTT
d_call: NA; v_call: TRBV7-8; j_call: TRBJ1-1; cdr3_length: 15; clone_size: many; cdr3_aa: CASSPTGRVGTEAFF; cdr3_nt: TGTGCCAGCAGCCCCACGGGCAGGGTAGGGACTGAAGCTTTCTTT
d_call: TRBD2; v_call: TRBV12-3/TRBV12-4; j_call: TRBJ2-1; cdr3_length: 16; clone_size: many; cdr3_aa: CASSLRQTSGYNEQFF; cdr3_nt: TGTGCCAGCAGTCTCCGACAGACTAGCGGCTACAATGAGCAGTTCTTC
d_call: NA; v_call: TRBV20-1; j_call: TRBJ1-5; cdr3_length: 16; clone_size: many; cdr3_aa: CSARRPRGGINQPQHF; cdr3_nt: TGCAGTGCTAGAAGACCCAGGGGAGGGATCAATCAGCCCCAGCATTTT
d_call: NA; v_call: TRBV28; j_call: TRBJ1-4; cdr3_length: 12; clone_size: many; cdr3_aa: CASSLGSGKLFF; cdr3_nt: TGTGCCAGCAGTTTAGGGTCCGGAAAACTGTTTTTT
d_call: TRBD1; v_call: TRBV7-6; j_call: TRBJ2-7; cdr3_length: 15; clone_size: few; cdr3_aa: CASSPLQGVSYEQYF; cdr3_nt: TGTGCCAGCAGCCCCCTTCAGGGGGTCTCCTACGAGCAGTACTTC
d_call: NA; v_call: TRBV6-5; j_call: TRBJ1-1; cdr3_length: 16; clone_size: many; cdr3_aa: CASSSVGGPLRTEAFF; cdr3_nt: TGTGCCAGCAGTTCCGTCGGAGGGCCTTTGAGGACTGAAGCTTTCTTT
d_call: NA; v_call: TRBV7-2; j_call: TRBJ1-6; cdr3_length: 18; clone_size: NA; cdr3_aa: CASSLAPHATVFNSPLHF; cdr3_nt: TGTGCCAGCAGCTTAGCCCCACATGCGACGGTTTTTAATTCACCCCTCCACTTT
d_call: NA; v_call: TRBV6-5; j_call: TRBJ1-4; cdr3_length: 15; clone_size: NA; cdr3_aa: CASSSRVATNEKLFF; cdr3_nt: TGTGCCAGCAGTTCCAGGGTCGCAACTAATGAAAAACTGTTTTTT
d_call: TRBD1; v_call: TRBV20-1; j_call: TRBJ2-5; cdr3_length: 17; clone_size: few; cdr3_aa: CSARGQGAIRYQETQYF; cdr3_nt: TGCAGTGCTAGAGGACAGGGGGCGATCAGGTACCAAGAGACCCAGTACTTC
d_call: NA; v_call: TRBV20-1; j_call: TRBJ2-7; cdr3_length: 12; clone_size: many; cdr3_aa: CSARASMDEQYF; cdr3_nt: TGCAGTGCTAGAGCTTCGATGGACGAGCAGTACTTC
d_call: NA; v_call: TRBV20-1; j_call: TRBJ2-5; cdr3_length: 16; clone_size: NA; cdr3_aa: CCARDLRAGPGGTQYF; cdr3_nt: TGCTGTGCTAGAGATTTGAGGGCGGGGCCCGGGGGGACCCAGTACTTC
d_call: NA; v_call: TRBV20-1; j_call: TRBJ2-2; cdr3_length: 14; clone_size: many; cdr3_aa: CSARVPSHTGELFF; cdr3_nt: TGCAGTGCTAGAGTCCCTAGTCACACCGGGGAGCTGTTTTTT
d_call: NA; v_call: TRBV12-3/TRBV12-4; j_call: TRBJ2-2; cdr3_length: 15; clone_size: NA; cdr3_aa: CASSLADRDTGDLFF; cdr3_nt: TGTGCCAGCAGCCTCGCGGACAGAGACACCGGGGACCTGTTTTTT
d_call: TRBD1; v_call: TRBV5-4; j_call: TRBJ2-3; cdr3_length: 15; clone_size: NA; cdr3_aa: CASSFLDRVTDTQYF; cdr3_nt: TGTGCCAGCAGCTTTTTGGACAGGGTCACAGATACGCAGTATTTT
d_call: NA; v_call: TRBV10-3; j_call: TRBJ2-7; cdr3_length: 12; clone_size: many; cdr3_aa: CATSTELYEQYF; cdr3_nt: TGTGCCACCTCGACAGAACTCTACGAGCAGTACTTC
d_call: NA; v_call: TRBV7-9; j_call: TRBJ2-5; cdr3_length: 12; clone_size: many; cdr3_aa: CASSIAIETQYF; cdr3_nt: TGTGCCAGCAGCATCGCGATTGAGACCCAGTACTTC
d_call: TRBD1; v_call: TRBV24-1; j_call: TRBJ2-1; cdr3_length: 16; clone_size: NA; cdr3_aa: CATSAVDRGPYNEQFF; cdr3_nt: TGTGCCACCAGTGCTGTGGACAGGGGGCCCTACAATGAGCAGTTCTTC
d_call: TRBD2; v_call: TRBV3-1; j_call: TRBJ2-7; cdr3_length: 16; clone_size: many; cdr3_aa: CASSQDAAGTIYEQYF; cdr3_nt: TGTGCCAGCAGCCAAGATGCGGCGGGGACTATCTACGAGCAGTACTTC
d_call: TRBD1; v_call: TRBV28; j_call: TRBJ2-7; cdr3_length: 16; clone_size: many; cdr3_aa: CASSLVLRTGNHEQYF; cdr3_nt: TGTGCCAGCAGTTTAGTTCTAAGGACAGGGAATCACGAGCAGTACTTC
d_call: NA; v_call: TRBV20-1; j_call: TRBJ2-7; cdr3_length: 16; clone_size: many; cdr3_aa: CSARDGRTVYSYEQYF; cdr3_nt: TGCAGTGCTAGAGATGGTAGGACAGTATACTCCTACGAGCAGTACTTC
d_call: NA; v_call: TRBV7-2; j_call: TRBJ1-3; cdr3_length: 15; clone_size: many; cdr3_aa: CASSLDGGAGNTIYF; cdr3_nt: TGTGCCAGCAGCTTAGACGGGGGGGCCGGAAACACCATATATTTT
d_call: NA; v_call: TRBV14; j_call: TRBJ1-3; cdr3_length: 18; clone_size: many; cdr3_aa: CASSQAGRSLASGNTIYF; cdr3_nt: TGTGCCAGCAGCCAAGCCGGACGGTCCTTAGCGTCAGGAAACACCATATATTTT
d_call: NA; v_call: TRBV5-1; j_call: TRBJ2-4; cdr3_length: 12; clone_size: few; cdr3_aa: CASSVGEDIQYF; cdr3_nt: TGCGCCAGCAGCGTAGGGGAGGACATTCAGTACTTC
d_call: NA; v_call: TRBV25-1; j_call: TRBJ1-1; cdr3_length: 15; clone_size: many; cdr3_aa: CASSDVLRFNTEAFF; cdr3_nt: TGTGCCAGCAGTGATGTCTTACGCTTCAACACTGAAGCTTTCTTT
d_call: TRBD1; v_call: TRBV7-6; j_call: TRBJ2-3; cdr3_length: 12; clone_size: many; cdr3_aa: CASRGTGDMQYF; cdr3_nt: TGTGCCAGCAGAGGTACAGGGGATATGCAGTATTTT
d_call: NA; v_call: TRBV7-8; j_call: TRBJ2-1; cdr3_length: 12; clone_size: many; cdr3_aa: CASSYEFHEQFF; cdr3_nt: TGTGCCAGCAGCTATGAGTTTCATGAGCAGTTCTTC